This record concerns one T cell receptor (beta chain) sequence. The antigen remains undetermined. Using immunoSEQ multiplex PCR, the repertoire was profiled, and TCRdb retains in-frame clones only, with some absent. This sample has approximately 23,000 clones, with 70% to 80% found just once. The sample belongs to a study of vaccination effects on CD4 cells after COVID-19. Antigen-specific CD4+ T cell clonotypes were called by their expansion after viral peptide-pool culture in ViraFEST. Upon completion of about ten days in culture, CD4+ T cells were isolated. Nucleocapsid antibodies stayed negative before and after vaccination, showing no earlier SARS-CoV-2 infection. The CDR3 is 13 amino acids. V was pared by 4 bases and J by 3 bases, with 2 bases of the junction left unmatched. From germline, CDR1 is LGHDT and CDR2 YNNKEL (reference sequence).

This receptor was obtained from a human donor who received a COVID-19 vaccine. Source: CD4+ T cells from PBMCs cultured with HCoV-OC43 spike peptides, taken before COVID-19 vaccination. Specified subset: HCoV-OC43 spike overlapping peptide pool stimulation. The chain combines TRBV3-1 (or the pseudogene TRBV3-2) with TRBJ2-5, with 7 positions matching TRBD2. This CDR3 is CASSPGLKETQYF. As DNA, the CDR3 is TGTGCCAGCAGCCCGGGACTAAAAGAGACCCAGTACTTC.